This T cell receptor (beta chain) is drawn from a study of T cells in tuberculosis. Looking at the study overall: Blood was taken before or within 7 days of anti-tuberculosis therapy. Study-level findings and limits: A GMM-specific repertoire classifier reached about 90% accuracy, AUROC around 0.87.

On this clone itself: Antigen specificity is unknown.

Each clinical donor contributed on average approximately 100,000 T cells from unsorted cryopreserved PBMC. The V gene lost 4 bases and the J gene lost 6 bases, with 10 bases spanning the gap. The CDR3 has 12 amino acids. Germline lookup yields CDR1 SGHDT and CDR2 YYEEEE. The repertoire was sequenced with immunoSEQ multiplex PCR; TCRdb's copy has only in-frame clones and lacks some. The table has 6,500 to 8,000 clones, approximately 95% seen once. This TCR was recovered from an adult with tuberculosis. Source material: PBMCs. The genes are TRBV5-6 and TRBJ1-1; D unclear. CDR3 sequence: CASSLTGSEAFF. The CDR3 nucleotides are TGTGCCAGCAGCCTGACGGGATCTGAAGCTTTCTTT.